This T cell receptor beta chain was documented in a study of blood T cell repertoires in COVID-19. Study background: Some COVID-19 samples were acute and others convalescent; all came from the United States, Italy and Spain. From T cells, B-cell-depleted T cells, or PBMCs came the material, which was cDNA or gDNA.

In the source study's methods: Reference gene primer amplification in the assay estimated nucleated cell counts. The protocol was immunoSEQ multiplex PCR, while the TCRdb copy is restricted to in-frame clones and leaves out a portion. V and J calls and clone size are those listed in that table; D and trimming were worked out from the DNA. The sample holds 190,000 or so clones, roughly nine tenths seen once. There are 14 residues in the CDR3. The V and J ends lost 5 bases and 2 bases respectively, with 12 bases between them. Per the germline V gene, CDR1 is SGHNT and CDR2 is YENEEA. The source material was peripheral blood. The chain uses TRBV11-3 and TRBJ1-1, with a possible D match to TRBD1 (5 bases). The clonotype comes from a woman in her 30s with active or convalescent COVID-19. CDR3: CASSLTAINTEAFF. DNA for the CDR3: TGTGCCAGCAGCCTGACAGCGATAAACACTGAAGCTTTCTTT.